Listed below are T cell receptor beta chains from one sample, sequenced in a study of cytomegalovirus exposure and HLA in healthy donors. Profiling relied on immunoSEQ multiplex PCR, and the TCRdb table lists in-frame clones only, not all of them. This table holds 80,000 or so clones, more than 55% found once. What was sequenced was PBMCs. These receptors were collected from a man between 60 and 70 years old in good health and CMV-seropositive. CDR3s leave out the opening cysteine and the closing phenylalanine or tryptophan. Each record gives: D gene, CDR3 length, V gene, J gene, CDR3 protein. A D gene is named only where the DNA matches it firmly.

NA,12,TRBV21-1,NA,ASNSGTGADEQY
TRBD2,12,TRBV7-8,NA,ASSPGGGGTEQY
NA,14,TRBV7-8,TRBJ2-5,ASSIRKRGQGGTQY
NA,16,TRBV11-2,TRBJ2-1,ASTPEPSDKISYNEQF
TRBD2,12,TRBV5-4,NA,ASSWTSGDYEQY
TRBD2,14,TRBV5-1,TRBJ2-3,ASSLNTLAGSDTQY
TRBD2,13,TRBV9,TRBJ2-1,ASSVAETSRNEQF
TRBD2,13,TRBV5-1,TRBJ2-7,ASSPGLAEPYEQY
NA,12,TRBV21-1,TRBJ2-7,ASSKEGNNYEQY
NA,9,TRBV30,TRBJ1-1,AWSVLPEAF
NA,10,TRBV29-1,TRBJ2-7,SVELQGPEQY
NA,10,TRBV6-5,TRBJ2-7,ASHADSYEQY
NA,11,TRBV2,TRBJ1-1,ASRTSGNTEAF
NA,13,TRBV7-2,TRBJ1-2,ASSQGGTEVYGYT
TRBD1,11,TRBV6-6,TRBJ1-2,ASSAGRGVRYT
TRBD1,13,TRBV10-2,TRBJ1-1,ASTRPTGMNTEAF
NA,15,TRBV19,TRBJ2-6,ASHAPQGFSGANVLT
NA,11,TRBV4-1,TRBJ2-7,ASSPVSGEEQY
TRBD1,13,TRBV7-9,TRBJ1-2,ASSFGDSANYGYT
TRBD2,10,TRBV19,TRBJ2-7,ASSPGGYEQY
TRBD1,12,TRBV2,TRBJ2-3,ASSESGGADTQY
NA,13,TRBV4-2,TRBJ1-2,ASSHREGYNYGYT
TRBD2,13,TRBV19,TRBJ2-7,ASSSPAGGPYEQY
TRBD1,12,TRBV5-4,TRBJ2-7,ASSPGTGRDEQY
NA,11,TRBV11-2,TRBJ1-5,ASSLIRDQPQH
NA,11,TRBV6-1,TRBJ1-2,ASSEALVRGGD
NA,14,TRBV18,TRBJ2-5,ASSPLLVLDGETQY
NA,11,TRBV6-5,TRBJ1-6,AGGPRENSPLH
NA,12,TRBV18,TRBJ2-2,ASSGGQSAGELF
NA,12,TRBV6-6,TRBJ1-1,ASSYSTEGTEAF
NA,12,TRBV27,TRBJ1-6,ASSFTAYNSPLH
TRBD2,11,TRBV6-1,TRBJ2-1,ASALAGGIEQF
TRBD1,12,TRBV27,TRBJ1-2,ASRPLGQLGSYT
NA,13,TRBV7-9,TRBJ2-1,SSSSPTSVTNEQF
NA,13,TRBV7-9,TRBJ2-1,ASSLAGSSYNEQF
TRBD2,12,TRBV5-5,TRBJ2-7,ASSPREAPYEQY
NA,9,TRBV20-1,TRBJ2-7,SARGQLEQY
TRBD2,15,TRBV10-3,TRBJ2-3,AISESVAGGGTDTQY
NA,12,TRBV14,TRBJ1-2,ASSPGPPGFSYT
NA,13,TRBV5-6,TRBJ2-7,ASSPMGHPPGEQY
TRBD1,14,TRBV7-9,TRBJ2-7,ASSLSSGQGSGEQY
NA,13,TRBV29-1,TRBJ1-2,SVETPNSLNYGYT
NA,12,TRBV6-6,TRBJ2-3,ASIWEAGTDTQY
NA,13,TRBV30,TRBJ2-1,AWSSSGTHYNEQF
NA,15,TRBV9,TRBJ2-6,ASSVQVSGSGAYVLT
NA,13,TRBV7-3,TRBJ2-1,ASSLHGRRDNEQF
TRBD1,15,TRBV13,TRBJ2-5,ASSSLGEAAGGETQY
TRBD1,11,TRBV6-5,TRBJ1-1,ASSYTRTGGAF
NA,14,TRBV7-5,TRBJ1-5,ARTLGGEGSNQPQH
NA,10,TRBV4-2,TRBJ1-2,ASRDNRRGYT
NA,13,TRBV18,TRBJ2-2,ASSRGTANTGELF
TRBD2,15,TRBV5-1,TRBJ2-7,ASSPIPSGTISYEQY
NA,11,TRBV4-3,TRBJ1-2,ASSQEKDTSDT
NA,12,TRBV9,TRBJ2-5,ASSVLATGETQY
NA,13,TRBV6-5,TRBJ1-2,ASSYKYQGSVGYT
TRBD2,14,TRBV18,TRBJ2-7,ASSPLGSSGRDEQY
NA,13,TRBV30,TRBJ1-6,AWSGRHLGVPGIH